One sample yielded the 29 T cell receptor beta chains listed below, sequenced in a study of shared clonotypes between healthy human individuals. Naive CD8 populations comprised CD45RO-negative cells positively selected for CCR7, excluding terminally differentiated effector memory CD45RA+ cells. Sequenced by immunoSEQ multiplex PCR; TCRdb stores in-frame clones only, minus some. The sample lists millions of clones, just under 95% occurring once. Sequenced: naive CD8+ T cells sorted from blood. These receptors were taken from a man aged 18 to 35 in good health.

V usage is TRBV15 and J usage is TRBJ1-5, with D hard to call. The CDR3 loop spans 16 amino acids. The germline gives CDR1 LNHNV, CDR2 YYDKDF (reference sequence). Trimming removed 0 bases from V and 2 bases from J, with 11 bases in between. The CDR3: CATSREWGDGNQPQHF. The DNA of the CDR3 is TGTGCCACCAGCAGAGAGTGGGGAGACGGCAATCAGCCCCAGCATTTT.

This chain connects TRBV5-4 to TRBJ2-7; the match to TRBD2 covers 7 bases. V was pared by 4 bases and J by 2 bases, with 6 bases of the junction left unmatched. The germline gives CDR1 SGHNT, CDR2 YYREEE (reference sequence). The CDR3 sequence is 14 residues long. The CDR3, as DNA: TGTGCCAGCAGCGTCGGACTAGAAACCTACGAGCAGTACTTC. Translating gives CASSVGLETYEQYF.

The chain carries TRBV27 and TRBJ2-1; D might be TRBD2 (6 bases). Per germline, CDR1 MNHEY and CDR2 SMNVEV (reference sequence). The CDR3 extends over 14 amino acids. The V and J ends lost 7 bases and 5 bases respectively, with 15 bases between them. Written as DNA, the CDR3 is TGTGCCAGCACCCTCGGAGGGTCCCACAATGAGCAGTTCTTC. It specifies CASTLGGSHNEQFF.

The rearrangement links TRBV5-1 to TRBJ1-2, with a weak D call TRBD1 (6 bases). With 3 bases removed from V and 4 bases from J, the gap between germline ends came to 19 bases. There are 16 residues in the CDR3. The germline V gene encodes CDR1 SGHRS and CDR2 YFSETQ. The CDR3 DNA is TGCGCCAGCAGCTATGGGGGCCCCTCCCCCATCTATGGCTACACCTTC. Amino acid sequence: CASSYGGPSPIYGYTF.

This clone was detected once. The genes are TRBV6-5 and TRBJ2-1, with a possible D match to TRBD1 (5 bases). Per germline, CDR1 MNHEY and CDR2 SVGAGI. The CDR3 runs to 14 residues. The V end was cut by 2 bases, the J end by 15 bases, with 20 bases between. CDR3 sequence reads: CASSYQHSGSEGFF. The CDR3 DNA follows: TGTGCCAGCAGTTACCAGCACTCAGGGTCAGAAGGGTTCTTC.

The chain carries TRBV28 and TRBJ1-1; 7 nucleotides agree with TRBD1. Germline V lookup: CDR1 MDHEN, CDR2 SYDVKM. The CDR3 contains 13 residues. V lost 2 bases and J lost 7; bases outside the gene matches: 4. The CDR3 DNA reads TGTGCCAGCAGTTTACAGCAGGGGGTTGAAGCTTTCTTT. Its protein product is CASSLQQGVEAFF.

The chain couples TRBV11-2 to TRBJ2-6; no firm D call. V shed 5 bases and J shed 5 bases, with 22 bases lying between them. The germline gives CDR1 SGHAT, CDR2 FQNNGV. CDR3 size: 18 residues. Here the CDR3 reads CASSTLSKQQSRANVLTF. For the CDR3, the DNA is TGTGCCAGCAGCACTTTAAGCAAGCAACAAAGTCGGGCCAACGTCCTGACTTTC.

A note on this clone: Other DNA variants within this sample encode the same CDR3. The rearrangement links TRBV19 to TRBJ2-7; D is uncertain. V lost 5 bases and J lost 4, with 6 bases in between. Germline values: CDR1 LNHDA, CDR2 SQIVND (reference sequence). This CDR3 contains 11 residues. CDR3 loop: CASSDPYEQYF. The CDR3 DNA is TGTGCCAGTAGTGATCCTTACGAGCAGTACTTC.

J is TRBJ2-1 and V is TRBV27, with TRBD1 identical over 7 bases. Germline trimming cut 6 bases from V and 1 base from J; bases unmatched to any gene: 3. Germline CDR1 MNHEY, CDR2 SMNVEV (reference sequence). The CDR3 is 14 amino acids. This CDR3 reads CASRTGVSYNEQFF. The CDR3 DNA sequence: TGTGCCAGCAGAACAGGGGTTTCCTACAATGAGCAGTTCTTC.

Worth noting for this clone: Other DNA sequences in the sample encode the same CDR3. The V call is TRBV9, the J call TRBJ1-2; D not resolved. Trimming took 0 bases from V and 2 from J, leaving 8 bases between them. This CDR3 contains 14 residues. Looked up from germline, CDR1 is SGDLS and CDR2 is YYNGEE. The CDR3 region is CASSVAAENYGYTF. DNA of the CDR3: TGTGCCAGCAGCGTAGCGGCGGAAAACTATGGCTACACCTTC.

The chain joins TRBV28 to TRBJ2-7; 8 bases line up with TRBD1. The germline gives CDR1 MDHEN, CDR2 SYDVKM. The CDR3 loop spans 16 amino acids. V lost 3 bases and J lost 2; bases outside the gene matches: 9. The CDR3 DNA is TGTGCCAGCAGTTTCCGACAGGGGCGAACCGCCTACGAGCAGTACTTC. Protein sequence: CASSFRQGRTAYEQYF.

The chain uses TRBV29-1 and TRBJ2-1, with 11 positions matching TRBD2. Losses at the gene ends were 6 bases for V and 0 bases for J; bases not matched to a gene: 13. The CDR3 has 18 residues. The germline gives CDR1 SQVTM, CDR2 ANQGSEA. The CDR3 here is CSVAGTGTSGYSYNEQFF. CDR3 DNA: TGCAGCGTCGCCGGGACAGGGACTAGCGGATACTCCTACAATGAGCAGTTCTTC.

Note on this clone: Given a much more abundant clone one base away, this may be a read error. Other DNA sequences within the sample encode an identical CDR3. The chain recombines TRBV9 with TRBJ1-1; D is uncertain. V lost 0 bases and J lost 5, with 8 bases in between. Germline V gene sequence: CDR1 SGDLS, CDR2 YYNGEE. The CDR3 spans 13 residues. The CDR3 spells CASSVGGRTEAFF. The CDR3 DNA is TGTGCCAGCAGCGTAGGGGGAAGGACTGAAGCTTTCTTT.

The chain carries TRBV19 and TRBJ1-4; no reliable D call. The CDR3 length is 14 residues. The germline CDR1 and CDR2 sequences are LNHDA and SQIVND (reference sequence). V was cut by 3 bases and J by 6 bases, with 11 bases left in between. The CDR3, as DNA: TGTGCCAGTAGTATCGACCGGGAGCATGAAAAACTGTTTTTT. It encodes CASSIDREHEKLFF.

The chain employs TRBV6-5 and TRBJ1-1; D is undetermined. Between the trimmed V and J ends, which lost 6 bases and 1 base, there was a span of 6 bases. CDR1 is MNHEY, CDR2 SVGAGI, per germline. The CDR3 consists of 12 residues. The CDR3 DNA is TGTGCCAGCAGCCCCACGAACACTGAAGCTTTCTTT. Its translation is CASSPTNTEAFF.

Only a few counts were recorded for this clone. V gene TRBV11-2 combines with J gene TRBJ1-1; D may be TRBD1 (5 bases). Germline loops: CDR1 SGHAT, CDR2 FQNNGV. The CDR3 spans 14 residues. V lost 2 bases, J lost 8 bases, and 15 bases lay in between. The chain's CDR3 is CASSLQTVSEEAFF. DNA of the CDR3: TGTGCCAGCAGCTTACAGACAGTGAGCGAGGAAGCTTTCTTT.

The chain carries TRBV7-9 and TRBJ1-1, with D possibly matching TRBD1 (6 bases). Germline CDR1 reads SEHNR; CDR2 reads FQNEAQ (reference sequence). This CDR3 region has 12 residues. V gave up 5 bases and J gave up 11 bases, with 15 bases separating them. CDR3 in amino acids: CASSPAGVLAFF. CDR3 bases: TGTGCCAGCAGCCCCGCAGGGGTCCTCGCTTTCTTT.

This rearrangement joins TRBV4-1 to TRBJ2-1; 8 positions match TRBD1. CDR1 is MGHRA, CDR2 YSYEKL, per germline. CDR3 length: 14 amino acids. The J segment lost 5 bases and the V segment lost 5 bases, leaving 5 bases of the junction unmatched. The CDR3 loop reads CASSYRTGNNEQFF. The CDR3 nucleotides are TGCGCCAGCAGCTACCGGACAGGGAACAATGAGCAGTTCTTC.

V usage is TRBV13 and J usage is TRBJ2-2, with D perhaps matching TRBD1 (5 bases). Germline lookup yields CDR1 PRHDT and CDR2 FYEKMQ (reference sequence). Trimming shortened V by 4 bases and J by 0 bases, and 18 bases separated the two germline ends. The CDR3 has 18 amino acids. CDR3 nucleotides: TGTGCCAGCAGCTCAATATCAAGGACAAGAACGAACACCGGGGAGCTGTTTTTT. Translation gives CASSSISRTRTNTGELFF.

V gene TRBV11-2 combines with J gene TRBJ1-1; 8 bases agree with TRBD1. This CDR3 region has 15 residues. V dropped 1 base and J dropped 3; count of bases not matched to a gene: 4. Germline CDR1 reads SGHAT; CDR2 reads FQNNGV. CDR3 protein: CASSLVGQGYTEAFF. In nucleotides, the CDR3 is TGTGCCAGCAGCTTAGTCGGACAGGGCTACACTGAAGCTTTCTTT.

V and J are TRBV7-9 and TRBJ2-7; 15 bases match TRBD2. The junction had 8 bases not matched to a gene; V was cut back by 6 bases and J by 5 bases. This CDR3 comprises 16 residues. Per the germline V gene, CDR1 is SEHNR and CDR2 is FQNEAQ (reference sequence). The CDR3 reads CASRWTSGRASDEQYF. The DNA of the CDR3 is TGTGCCAGCAGATGGACTAGCGGGAGGGCCAGCGACGAGCAGTACTTC.

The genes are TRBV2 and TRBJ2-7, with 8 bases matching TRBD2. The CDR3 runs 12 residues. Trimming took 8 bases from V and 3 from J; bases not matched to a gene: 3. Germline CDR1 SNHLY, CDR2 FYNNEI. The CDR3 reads CASGLAIYEQYF. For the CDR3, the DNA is TGTGCCAGCGGACTAGCTATCTACGAGCAGTACTTC.

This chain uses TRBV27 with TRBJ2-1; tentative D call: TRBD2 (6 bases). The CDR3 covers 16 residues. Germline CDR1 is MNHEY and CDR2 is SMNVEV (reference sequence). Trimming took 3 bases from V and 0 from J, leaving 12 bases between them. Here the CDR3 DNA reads TGTGCCAGCAGTTTGATGGCGGGATCCTCCTACAATGAGCAGTTCTTC. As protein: CASSLMAGSSYNEQFF.

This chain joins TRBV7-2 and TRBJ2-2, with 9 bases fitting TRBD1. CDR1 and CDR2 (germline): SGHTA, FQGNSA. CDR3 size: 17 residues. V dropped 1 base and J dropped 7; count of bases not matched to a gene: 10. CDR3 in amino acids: CASSLVSTGTGNGELFF. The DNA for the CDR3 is TGTGCCAGCAGCTTAGTGTCCACCGGGACAGGGAACGGGGAGCTGTTTTTT.

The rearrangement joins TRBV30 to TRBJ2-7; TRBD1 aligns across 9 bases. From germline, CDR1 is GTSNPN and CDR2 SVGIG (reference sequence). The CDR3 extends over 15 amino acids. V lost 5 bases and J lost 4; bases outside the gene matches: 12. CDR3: CAWGTGQGNFYEQYF. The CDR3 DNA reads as TGTGCCTGGGGAACGGGACAGGGTAATTTTTACGAGCAGTACTTC.

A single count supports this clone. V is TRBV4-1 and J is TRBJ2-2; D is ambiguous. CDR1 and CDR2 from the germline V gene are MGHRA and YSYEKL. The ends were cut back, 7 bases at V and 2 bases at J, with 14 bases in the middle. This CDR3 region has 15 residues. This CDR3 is CASTLMGYNTGELFF. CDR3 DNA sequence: TGCGCCAGCACCCTCATGGGTTACAACACCGGGGAGCTGTTTTTT.

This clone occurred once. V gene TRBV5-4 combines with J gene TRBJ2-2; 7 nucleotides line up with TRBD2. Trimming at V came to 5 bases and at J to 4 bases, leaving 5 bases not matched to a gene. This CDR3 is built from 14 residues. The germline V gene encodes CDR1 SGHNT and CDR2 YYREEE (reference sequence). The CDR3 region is CASRGREATGELFF. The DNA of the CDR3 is TGTGCCAGCAGGGGCCGGGAGGCCACCGGGGAGCTGTTTTTT.

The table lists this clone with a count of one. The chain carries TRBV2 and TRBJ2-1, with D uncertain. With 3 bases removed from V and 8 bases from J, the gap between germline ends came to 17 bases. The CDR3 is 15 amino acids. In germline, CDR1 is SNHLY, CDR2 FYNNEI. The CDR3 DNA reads TGTGCCAGCAGTGACTTGGCTACGGCCCTCTATGAGCAGTTCTTC. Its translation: CASSDLATALYEQFF.

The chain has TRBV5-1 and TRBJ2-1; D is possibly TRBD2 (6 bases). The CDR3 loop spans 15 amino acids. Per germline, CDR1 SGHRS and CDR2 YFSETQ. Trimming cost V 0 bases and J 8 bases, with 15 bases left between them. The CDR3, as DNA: TGCGCCAGCAGCTTGGTTAGGTGGGAGGACTATGAGCAGTTCTTC. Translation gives CASSLVRWEDYEQFF.